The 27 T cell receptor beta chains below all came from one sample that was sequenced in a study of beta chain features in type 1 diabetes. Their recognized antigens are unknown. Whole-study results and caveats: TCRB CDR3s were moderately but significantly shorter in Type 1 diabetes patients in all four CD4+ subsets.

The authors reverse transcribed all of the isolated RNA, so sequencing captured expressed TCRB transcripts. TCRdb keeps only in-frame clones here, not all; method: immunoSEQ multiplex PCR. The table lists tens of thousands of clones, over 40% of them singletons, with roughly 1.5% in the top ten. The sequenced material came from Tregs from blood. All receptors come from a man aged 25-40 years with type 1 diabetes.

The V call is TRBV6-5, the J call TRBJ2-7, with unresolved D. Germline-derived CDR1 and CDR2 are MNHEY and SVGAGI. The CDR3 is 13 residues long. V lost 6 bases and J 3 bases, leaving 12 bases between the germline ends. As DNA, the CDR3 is TGTGCCAGCAGAGTTACCGCAGGCTACGAGCAGTACTTC. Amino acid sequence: CASRVTAGYEQYF.

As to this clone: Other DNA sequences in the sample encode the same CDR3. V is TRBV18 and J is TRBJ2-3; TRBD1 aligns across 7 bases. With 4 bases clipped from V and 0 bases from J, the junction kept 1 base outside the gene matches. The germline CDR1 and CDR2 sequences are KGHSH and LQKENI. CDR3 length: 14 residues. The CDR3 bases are TGTGCCAGCTCACAGGACAGGAGCACAGATACGCAGTATTTT. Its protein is CASSQDRSTDTQYF.

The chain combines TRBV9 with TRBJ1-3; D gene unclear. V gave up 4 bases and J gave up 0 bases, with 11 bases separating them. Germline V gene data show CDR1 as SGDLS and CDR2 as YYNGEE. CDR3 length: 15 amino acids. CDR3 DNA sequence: TGTGCCAGCAGCCCCCGACTGAACTCTGGAAACACCATATATTTT. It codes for CASSPRLNSGNTIYF.

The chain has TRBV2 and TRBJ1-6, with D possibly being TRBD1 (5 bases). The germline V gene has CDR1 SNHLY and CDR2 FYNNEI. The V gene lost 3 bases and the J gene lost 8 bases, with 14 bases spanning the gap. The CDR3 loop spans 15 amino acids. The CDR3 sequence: CASSDSGRGYSPLHF. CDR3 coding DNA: TGTGCCAGCAGTGATTCGGGGCGGGGGTATTCACCCCTCCACTTT.

Written as DNA, the CDR3 is TGTGCCAGCAGCCAAGTAGGTCAGGGTCGGCCACTTCAAGAGACAGATACGCAGTATTTT. This sequence encodes CASSQVGQGRPLQETDTQYF. The chain carries TRBV4-2 and TRBJ2-3; D might be TRBD1 (5 bases). The V and J ends lost 1 base and 3 bases respectively, with 26 bases between them. The germline gives CDR1 LGHNA, CDR2 YNFKEQ. This CDR3 has 20 residues.

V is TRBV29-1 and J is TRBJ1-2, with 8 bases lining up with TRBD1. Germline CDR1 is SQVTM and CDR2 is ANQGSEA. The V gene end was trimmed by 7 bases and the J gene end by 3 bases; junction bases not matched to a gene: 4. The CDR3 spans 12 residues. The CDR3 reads CSAPTGDYGYTF. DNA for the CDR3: TGCAGCGCCCCGACAGGGGACTATGGCTACACCTTC.

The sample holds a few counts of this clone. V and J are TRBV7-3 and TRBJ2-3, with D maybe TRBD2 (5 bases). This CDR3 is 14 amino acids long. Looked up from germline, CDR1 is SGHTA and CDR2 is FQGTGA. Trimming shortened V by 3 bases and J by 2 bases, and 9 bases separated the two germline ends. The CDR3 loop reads CASSLAGITDTQYF. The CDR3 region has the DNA TGTGCCAGCAGCTTGGCCGGGATCACAGATACGCAGTATTTT. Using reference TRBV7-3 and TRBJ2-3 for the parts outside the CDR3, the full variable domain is GAGVSQTPSNKVTEKGKYVELRCDPISGHTALYWYRQSLGQGPEFLIYFQGTGAADDSGLPNDRFFAVRPEGSVSTLKIQRTERGDSAVYLCASSLAGITDTQYFGPGTRLTVL.

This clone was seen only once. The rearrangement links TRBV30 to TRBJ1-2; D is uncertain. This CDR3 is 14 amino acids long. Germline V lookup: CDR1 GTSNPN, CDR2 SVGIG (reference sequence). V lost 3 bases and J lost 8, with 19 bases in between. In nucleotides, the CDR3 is TGTGCCTGGAGCGCAGAGGCGTCGGGGAAGGGCTACACCTTC. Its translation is CAWSAEASGKGYTF.

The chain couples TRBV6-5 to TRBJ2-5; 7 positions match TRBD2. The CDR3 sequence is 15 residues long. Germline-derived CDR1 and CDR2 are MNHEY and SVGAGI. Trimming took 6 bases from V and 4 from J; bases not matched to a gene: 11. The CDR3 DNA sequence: TGTGCCAGCAGGCGCGGCGGGAGCCTTTCAGAGACCCAGTACTTC. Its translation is CASRRGGSLSETQYF.

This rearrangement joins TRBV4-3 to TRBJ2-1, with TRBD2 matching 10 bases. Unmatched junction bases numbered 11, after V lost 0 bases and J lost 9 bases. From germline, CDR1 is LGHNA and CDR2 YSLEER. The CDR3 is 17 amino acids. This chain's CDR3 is CASSQEPPAGGPSEQFF. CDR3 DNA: TGCGCCAGCAGCCAAGAACCCCCAGCGGGAGGGCCGAGTGAGCAGTTCTTC.

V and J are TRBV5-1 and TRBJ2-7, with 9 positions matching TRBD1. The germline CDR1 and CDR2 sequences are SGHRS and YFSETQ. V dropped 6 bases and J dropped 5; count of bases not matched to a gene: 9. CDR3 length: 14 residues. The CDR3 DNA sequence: TGCGCCAGCAAAAGGGGACAGGGATTCGACGAGCAGTACTTC. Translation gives CASKRGQGFDEQYF.

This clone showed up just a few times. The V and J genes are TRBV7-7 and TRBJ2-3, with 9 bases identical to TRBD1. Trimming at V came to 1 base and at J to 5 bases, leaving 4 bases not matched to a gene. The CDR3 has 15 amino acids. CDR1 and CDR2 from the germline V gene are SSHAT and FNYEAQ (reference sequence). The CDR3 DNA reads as TGTGCCAGCAGCTTAGGACAGGGGGGAGAAGATACGCAGTATTTT. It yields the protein CASSLGQGGEDTQYF.

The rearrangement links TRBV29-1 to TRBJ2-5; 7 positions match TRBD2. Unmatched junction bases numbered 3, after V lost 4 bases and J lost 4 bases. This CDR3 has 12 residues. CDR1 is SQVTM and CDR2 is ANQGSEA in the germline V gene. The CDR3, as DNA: TGCAGCGTTGCGGGGGGTTTAGAGACCCAGTACTTC. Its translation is CSVAGGLETQYF. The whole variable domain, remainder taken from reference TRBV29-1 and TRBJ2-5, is SAVISQKPSRDICQRGTSLTIQCQVDSQVTMMFWYRQQPGQSLTLIATANQGSEATYESGFVIDKFPISRPNLTFSTLTVSNMSPEDSSIYLCSVAGGLETQYFGPGTRLLVL.

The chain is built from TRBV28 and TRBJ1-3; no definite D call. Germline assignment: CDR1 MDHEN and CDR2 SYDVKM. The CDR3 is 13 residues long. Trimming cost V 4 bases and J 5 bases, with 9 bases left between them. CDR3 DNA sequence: TGTGCCAGCAGTTCCCGAGTACGAAACACCATATATTTT. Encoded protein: CASSSRVRNTIYF.

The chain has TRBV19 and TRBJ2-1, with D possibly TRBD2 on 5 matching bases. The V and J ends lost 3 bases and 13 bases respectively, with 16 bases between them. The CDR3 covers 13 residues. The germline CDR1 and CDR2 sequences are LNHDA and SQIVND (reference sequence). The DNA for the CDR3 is TGTGCCAGTAGTATCTCGGCGGGCAACAACCAGTTCTTC. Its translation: CASSISAGNNQFF. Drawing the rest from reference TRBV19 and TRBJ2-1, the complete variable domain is DGGITQSPKYLFRKEGQNVTLSCEQNLNHDAMYWYRQDPGQGLRLIYYSQIVNDFQKGDIAEGYSVSREKKESFPLTVTSAQKNPTAFYLCASSISAGNNQFFGPGTRLTVL.

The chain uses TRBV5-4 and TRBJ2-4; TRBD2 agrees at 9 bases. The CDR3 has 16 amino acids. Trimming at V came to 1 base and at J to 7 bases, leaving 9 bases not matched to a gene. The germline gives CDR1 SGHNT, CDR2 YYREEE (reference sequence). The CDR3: CASSLSAGGSGNIQYF. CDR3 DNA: TGTGCCAGCAGCTTGTCAGCGGGAGGATCTGGGAACATTCAGTACTTC.

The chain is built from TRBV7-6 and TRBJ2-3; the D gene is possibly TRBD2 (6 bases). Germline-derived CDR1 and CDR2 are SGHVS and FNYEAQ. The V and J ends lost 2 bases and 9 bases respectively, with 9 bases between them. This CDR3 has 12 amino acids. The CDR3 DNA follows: TGTGCCAGCAGCTTAACAGGAGGGACGCAGTATTTT. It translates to CASSLTGGTQYF.

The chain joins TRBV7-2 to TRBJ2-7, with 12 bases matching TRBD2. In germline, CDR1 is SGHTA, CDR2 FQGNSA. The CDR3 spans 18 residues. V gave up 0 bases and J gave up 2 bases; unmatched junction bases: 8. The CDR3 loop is CASSLAASGRAEAYEQYF. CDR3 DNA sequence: TGTGCCAGCAGCTTAGCGGCTAGCGGGAGGGCCGAGGCCTACGAGCAGTACTTC.

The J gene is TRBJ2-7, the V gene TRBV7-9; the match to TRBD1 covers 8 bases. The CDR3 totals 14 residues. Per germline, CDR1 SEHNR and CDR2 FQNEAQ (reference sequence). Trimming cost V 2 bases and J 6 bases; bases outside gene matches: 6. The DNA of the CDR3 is TGTGCCAGCAGCTTAAACCAGGGGGCGAGCGAGCAGTACTTC. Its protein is CASSLNQGASEQYF.

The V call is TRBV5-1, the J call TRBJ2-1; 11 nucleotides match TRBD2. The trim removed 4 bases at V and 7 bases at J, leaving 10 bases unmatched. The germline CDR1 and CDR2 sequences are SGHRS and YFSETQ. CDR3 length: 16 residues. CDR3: CASSPLTSGKGNEQFF. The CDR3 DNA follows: TGCGCCAGCAGCCCCTTGACTAGCGGGAAAGGGAATGAGCAGTTCTTC.

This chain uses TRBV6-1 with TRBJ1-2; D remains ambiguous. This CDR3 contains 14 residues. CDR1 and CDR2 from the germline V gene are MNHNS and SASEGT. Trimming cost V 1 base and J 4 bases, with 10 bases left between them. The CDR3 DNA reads TGTGCCAGCAGTGAAGGGGCAGCCTTCTATGGCTACACCTTC. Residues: CASSEGAAFYGYTF.

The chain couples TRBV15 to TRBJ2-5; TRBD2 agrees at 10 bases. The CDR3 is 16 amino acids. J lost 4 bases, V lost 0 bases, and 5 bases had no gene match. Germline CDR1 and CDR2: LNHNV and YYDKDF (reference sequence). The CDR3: CATSRELAGLRETQYF. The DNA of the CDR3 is TGTGCCACCAGCAGAGAACTAGCGGGACTTCGAGAGACCCAGTACTTC.

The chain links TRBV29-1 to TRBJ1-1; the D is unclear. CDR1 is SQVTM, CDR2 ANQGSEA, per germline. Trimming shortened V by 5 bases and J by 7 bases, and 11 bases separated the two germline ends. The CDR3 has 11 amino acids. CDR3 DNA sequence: TGCAGCGTTAACTCAGCGTTTGAAGCTTTCTTT. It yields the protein CSVNSAFEAFF.

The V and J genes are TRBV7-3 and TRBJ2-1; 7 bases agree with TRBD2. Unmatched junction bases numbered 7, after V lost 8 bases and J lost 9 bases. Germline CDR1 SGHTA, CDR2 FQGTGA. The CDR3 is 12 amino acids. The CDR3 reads CASGRAYGEQFF. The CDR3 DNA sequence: TGTGCCAGCGGGAGGGCTTACGGTGAGCAGTTCTTC. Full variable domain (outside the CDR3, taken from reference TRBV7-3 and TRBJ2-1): GAGVSQTPSNKVTEKGKYVELRCDPISGHTALYWYRQSLGQGPEFLIYFQGTGAADDSGLPNDRFFAVRPEGSVSTLKIQRTERGDSAVYLCASGRAYGEQFFGPGTRLTVL.

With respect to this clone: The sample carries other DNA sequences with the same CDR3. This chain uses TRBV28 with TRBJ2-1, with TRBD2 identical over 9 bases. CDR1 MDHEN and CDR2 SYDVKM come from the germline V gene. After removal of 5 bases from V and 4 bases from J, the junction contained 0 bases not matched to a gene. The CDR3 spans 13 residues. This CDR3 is CASSLAGYNEQFF. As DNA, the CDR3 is TGTGCCAGCAGTCTAGCGGGGTACAATGAGCAGTTCTTC.

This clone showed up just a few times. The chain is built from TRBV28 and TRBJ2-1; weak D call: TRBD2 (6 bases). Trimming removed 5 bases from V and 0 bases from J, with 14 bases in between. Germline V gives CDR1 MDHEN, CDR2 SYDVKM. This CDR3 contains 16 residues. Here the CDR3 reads CASSPPGLSSYNEQFF. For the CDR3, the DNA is TGTGCCAGCAGTCCCCCGGGACTTAGCTCCTACAATGAGCAGTTCTTC. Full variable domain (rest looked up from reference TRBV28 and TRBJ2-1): DVKVTQSSRYLVKRTGEKVFLECVQDMDHENMFWYRQDPGLGLRLIYFSYDVKMKEKGDIPEGYSVSREKKERFSLILESASTNQTSMYLCASSPPGLSSYNEQFFGPGTRLTVL.

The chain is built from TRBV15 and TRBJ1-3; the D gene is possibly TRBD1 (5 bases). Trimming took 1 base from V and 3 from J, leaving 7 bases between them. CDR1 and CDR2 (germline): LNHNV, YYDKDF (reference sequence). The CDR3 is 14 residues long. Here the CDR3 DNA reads TGTGCCACCAGCAGAGCAGGGTATGGAAACACCATATATTTT. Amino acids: CATSRAGYGNTIYF.